This T cell receptor (beta chain) was identified during a study of blood T cell repertoires in COVID-19. Authors' data handling: Using reference gene primer amplification, nucleated cell counts were estimated. Profiling relied on immunoSEQ multiplex PCR, and the TCRdb table lists in-frame clones only, not all of them. D and trimming come from the DNA, and the V and J calls and clone size come from that table. The sample holds some 110,000 clones, 85% to 90% seen once. Germline CDR1 is GTSNPN and CDR2 is SVGIG (reference sequence). V dropped 2 bases and J dropped 6; count of bases not matched to a gene: 5. The CDR3 has 15 amino acids.

The V gene is TRBV30, the J gene TRBJ2-4; 12 bases are shared with TRBD1. What was sequenced was peripheral blood. The origin of this receptor is a man between 50 and 59 years old with acute or convalescent COVID-19. The CDR3 DNA is TGTGCCTGGAGTCTGGGACAGGGGGCGTTAAACATTCAGTACTTC. It translates to CAWSLGQGALNIQYF.